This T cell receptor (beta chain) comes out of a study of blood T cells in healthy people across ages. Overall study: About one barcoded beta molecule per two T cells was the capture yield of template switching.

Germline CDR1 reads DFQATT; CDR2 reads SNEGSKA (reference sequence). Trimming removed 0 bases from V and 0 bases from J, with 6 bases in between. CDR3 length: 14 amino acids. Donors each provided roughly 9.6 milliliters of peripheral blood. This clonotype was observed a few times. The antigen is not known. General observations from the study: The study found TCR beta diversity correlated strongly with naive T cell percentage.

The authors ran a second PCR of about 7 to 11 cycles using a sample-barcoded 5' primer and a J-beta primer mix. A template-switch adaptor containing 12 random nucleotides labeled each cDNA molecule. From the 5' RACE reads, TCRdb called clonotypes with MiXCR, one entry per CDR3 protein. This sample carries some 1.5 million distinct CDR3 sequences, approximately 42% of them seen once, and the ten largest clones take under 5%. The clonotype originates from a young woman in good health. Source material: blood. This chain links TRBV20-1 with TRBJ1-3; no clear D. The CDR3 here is CSARDPVSGNTIYF. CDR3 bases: TGCAGTGCTAGAGATCCCGTCTCTGGAAACACCATATATTTT.